This TCR beta chain was sequenced during a study of blood T cell repertoires in COVID-19. Turning to the study itself: Samples of COVID-19 (acute and convalescent) were obtained from the United States, Italy and Spain. PBMCs, B-cell-depleted T cells, or T cells were the source of the cDNA or gDNA that made up the material.

Per the study methods: The assay estimated nucleated cells by amplifying reference gene primers. Sequencing was performed with immunoSEQ multiplex PCR; in TCRdb, only in-frame clones are kept and a portion is missing. V, J and clone size reflect that table, while D and trimming were determined from the DNA. The repertoire holds roughly 200,000 clones, with 84% as singletons. The sequenced sample was peripheral blood. This clonotype was sampled from an elderly woman with active or convalescent COVID-19.

The CDR3 DNA is TGTGCCAGCAGCCAATGGGGACAGGGAAGAAACACCATATATTTT. As protein: CASSQWGQGRNTIYF. The chain recombines TRBV14 with TRBJ1-3; 9 bases align to TRBD1. J gave up 5 bases and V 2 bases, and 4 bases lay outside the gene matches. This CDR3 region has 15 residues. Per germline, CDR1 SGHDN and CDR2 FVKESK.